A selection of T cell receptor beta chains follows, all from one sample in a study of T and B cells in COVID-19 patients. A single record per CDR3 protein comes from TCRdb applying MiXCR to the multiplex PCR reads. The sample includes 800 to 1,000 distinct CDR3 sequences, over 25% seen only once; the top ten take 25% to 35%. Sequenced: blood. These receptors were collected from a human donor with active COVID-19. CDR3s include the opening cysteine and the closing phenylalanine or tryptophan. The order of the fields is V gene, D gene, J gene, clone size, CDR3 length, CDR3 protein, CDR3 DNA. D genes are given only for firm matches. Clone size is not always given. Where it is, it says once, few, many or a class for expanded clones.

TRBV6-5	TRBD2	TRBJ2-3	-	17	CASSYWTSVEAPDTQYF	TGTGCCAGCAGTTACTGGACTAGCGTGGAGGCCCCAGATACGCAGTATTTT
TRBV5-6	TRBD2	TRBJ2-1	-	16	CASRLGLAGGPDEQFF	TGTGCCAGCAGGCTGGGACTAGCGGGAGGGCCGGATGAGCAGTTCTTC
TRBV4-3	-	TRBJ2-7	-	14	CASSQDTGSYEQYF	TGCGCCAGCAGCCAAGATACAGGGAGCTACGAGCAGTACTTC
TRBV13	-	TRBJ1-3	large	15	CASSLEGSSGNTIYF	TGTGCCAGCAGCTTAGAGGGCAGCTCTGGAAACACCATATATTTT
TRBV5-6	TRBD1	TRBJ1-1	medium-sized	13	CASSWDSDTEAFF	TGTGCCAGCAGCTGGGACAGTGACACTGAAGCTTTCTTT
TRBV19	TRBD2	TRBJ2-7	large	17	CASSIWVGEGPTYEQYF	TGTGCCAGTAGTATATGGGTCGGGGAGGGTCCGACCTACGAGCAGTACTTC
TRBV5-1	-	TRBJ1-3	-	16	CASSLDSIASGNTIYF	TGCGCCAGCAGTCTGGACAGTATTGCCTCTGGAAACACCATATATTTT
TRBV6-5	-	TRBJ2-2	-	14	CASSYSPSAGELFF	TGTGCCAGCAGTTACTCCCCTTCAGCCGGGGAGCTGTTTTTT
TRBV19	-	TRBJ2-5	large	13	CASSTRRQETQYF	TGTGCCAGTAGTACCCGACGCCAAGAGACCCAGTACTTC
TRBV6-5	TRBD1	TRBJ2-7	-	15	CASSEKVGQGGEQYF	TGTGCCAGCAGTGAAAAGGTGGGACAGGGGGGGGAGCAGTACTTC
TRBV13	-	TRBJ2-7	large	12	CASSSQGDEQYF	TGTGCCAGCAGCTCTCAGGGTGACGAGCAGTACTTC
TRBV7-9	TRBD1	TRBJ1-2	few	15	CASSRQGAGADGYTF	TGTGCCAGCAGTCGACAGGGGGCTGGCGCGGATGGCTACACCTTC
TRBV7-6	-	TRBJ2-5	medium-sized	14	CASTLQGLRETQYF	TGTGCCAGCACCCTCCAGGGGCTGAGAGAGACCCAGTACTTC
TRBV28	TRBD1	TRBJ2-6	-	16	CASSRDRSSGANVLTF	TGTGCCAGCAGTAGGGACAGGAGCTCTGGGGCCAACGTCCTGACTTTC
TRBV5-1	-	TRBJ2-3	medium-sized	13	CASSLNTADTQYF	TGCGCCAGCAGCTTGAATACCGCAGATACGCAGTATTTT
TRBV4-3	TRBD1	TRBJ2-1	few	15	CASSLGQGAYDEQFF	TGCGCCAGCAGCCTAGGACAGGGGGCTTATGATGAGCAGTTCTTC
TRBV5-5	TRBD1	TRBJ1-3	large	15	CASTYRGQAGNTIYF	TGTGCCAGCACGTACAGGGGGCAGGCTGGAAACACCATATATTTT
TRBV19	-	TRBJ2-1	-	14	CVSKRGSLGSEQFF	TGTGTTAGTAAACGGGGCAGCCTTGGAAGTGAGCAGTTCTTC
TRBV6-5	-	TRBJ2-6	large	15	CASRDSHSGANVLTF	TGTGCCAGCAGAGACAGTCACTCTGGGGCCAACGTCCTGACTTTC
TRBV27	-	TRBJ1-1	medium-sized	15	CASRLTRIMNTEAFF	TGTGCCAGCAGGTTAACCAGGATAATGAACACTGAAGCTTTCTTT
TRBV24-1	-	TRBJ2-6	medium-sized	15	CATSDRQSGANVLTF	TGTGCCACCAGTGACCGACAGTCTGGGGCCAACGTCCTGACTTTC
TRBV20-1	TRBD2	TRBJ2-6	-	16	CSAESGRISGANVLTF	TGCAGTGCTGAAAGCGGGAGGATATCTGGGGCCAACGTCCTGACTTTC
TRBV29-1	TRBD1	TRBJ1-3	few	16	CSVESPGQGAGNTIYF	TGCAGCGTGGAGTCCCCGGGACAGGGGGCTGGAAACACCATATATTTT
TRBV5-1	-	TRBJ2-7	medium-sized	17	CASSLAVGTPVPYEQYF	TGCGCCAGCAGCTTGGCAGTCGGGACGCCAGTCCCCTACGAGCAGTACTTC
TRBV19	TRBD1	TRBJ1-4	-	14	CASRGGPTNEKLFF	TGTGCCAGCAGGGGGGGCCCAACTAATGAAAAACTGTTTTTT
TRBV6-5	-	TRBJ2-7	medium-sized	15	CASSYSSLGAYEQYF	TGTGCCAGCAGTTACTCGTCCCTGGGTGCCTACGAGCAGTACTTC
TRBV10-1	-	TRBJ1-5	few	12	CATPGEFEPQHF	TGCGCCACACCAGGGGAGTTCGAGCCCCAGCATTTT